Listed below are T cell receptor beta chains from one sample, sequenced in a study of beta chain features in type 1 diabetes. TCRdb's table, derived via immunoSEQ multiplex PCR, lists solely in-frame clones and lacks some. The sample shows approximately 360,000 clones, 10% to 15% of them seen only once. Specimen: naive CD4+ T cells from blood. Receptors originate from a young woman with type 1 diabetes. CDR3s include the opening cysteine and the closing phenylalanine or tryptophan. The order of the fields is D gene, V gene, J gene, clone size, CDR3 protein, CDR3 DNA. A D gene is named only where the DNA matches it firmly. Clone size is stated in some rows and not others, as once, few, many or a class when expanded.

D gene: .; V gene: TRBV23-1; J gene: TRBJ2-5; clone size: .; CDR3 protein: CASSQSNPGSETQYF; CDR3 DNA: TGCGCCAGCAGTCAATCGAATCCGGGGTCAGAGACCCAGTACTTC
D gene: .; V gene: TRBV6-1; J gene: TRBJ2-7; clone size: .; CDR3 protein: CASSARGFNEQYF; CDR3 DNA: TGTGCCAGCAGTGCCAGGGGTTTCAACGAGCAGTACTTC
D gene: .; V gene: TRBV14; J gene: TRBJ1-2; clone size: .; CDR3 protein: CASSQQGLGYGYTF; CDR3 DNA: TGTGCCAGCAGCCAACAGGGCTTGGGCTATGGCTACACCTTC
D gene: TRBD2; V gene: TRBV11-2; J gene: TRBJ2-3; clone size: .; CDR3 protein: CASRATSGGLDTQYF; CDR3 DNA: TGTGCCAGCAGGGCGACTAGCGGGGGGCTGGATACGCAGTATTTT
D gene: TRBD2; V gene: TRBV28; J gene: TRBJ2-1; clone size: few; CDR3 protein: CASSFPGAGAYNEQFF; CDR3 DNA: TGTGCCAGCAGTTTCCCGGGTGCGGGAGCTTACAATGAGCAGTTCTTC
D gene: TRBD2; V gene: TRBV19; J gene: TRBJ2-7; clone size: .; CDR3 protein: CASSSGAGAFYEQYF; CDR3 DNA: TGTGCCAGTAGTAGCGGAGCGGGGGCCTTCTACGAGCAGTACTTC
D gene: .; V gene: TRBV5-6; J gene: TRBJ1-5; clone size: few; CDR3 protein: CASSQSPGDQPQHF; CDR3 DNA: TGTGCCAGCAGCCAATCACCAGGGGACCAGCCCCAGCATTTT
D gene: .; V gene: TRBV21-1; J gene: TRBJ2-1; clone size: .; CDR3 protein: CASSNGQGGDEQFF; CDR3 DNA: TGTGCCAGCAGCAACGGACAGGGGGGGGATGAGCAGTTCTTC
D gene: TRBD1; V gene: TRBV28; J gene: TRBJ2-2; clone size: .; CDR3 protein: CASRADRGNTGELFF; CDR3 DNA: TGTGCCAGCAGGGCAGACAGGGGGAACACCGGGGAGCTGTTTTTT
D gene: .; V gene: TRBV7-2; J gene: TRBJ1-2; clone size: .; CDR3 protein: CASSRGSDYGYTF; CDR3 DNA: TGTGCCAGCTCCCGAGGGTCGGACTATGGCTACACCTTC
D gene: TRBD2; V gene: TRBV5-4; J gene: TRBJ2-7; clone size: .; CDR3 protein: CASSSGLAGAYEQYF; CDR3 DNA: TGTGCCAGCAGCTCCGGACTAGCGGGAGCCTACGAGCAGTACTTC
D gene: TRBD2; V gene: TRBV6-6; J gene: TRBJ2-3; clone size: .; CDR3 protein: CASSVSGGSTDTQYF; CDR3 DNA: TGTGCCAGCAGCGTTAGCGGGGGGAGCACAGATACGCAGTATTTT
D gene: TRBD1; V gene: TRBV27; J gene: TRBJ2-3; clone size: few; CDR3 protein: CASSSPSGDRADTQYF; CDR3 DNA: TGTGCCAGCAGTTCCCCATCGGGGGACAGGGCAGATACGCAGTATTTT
D gene: .; V gene: TRBV13; J gene: TRBJ1-2; clone size: .; CDR3 protein: CASSLQDYGYTF; CDR3 DNA: TGTGCCAGCAGCCTACAGGACTATGGCTACACCTTC
D gene: .; V gene: TRBV4-3; J gene: TRBJ1-2; clone size: .; CDR3 protein: CASSRGAGIPDGYTF; CDR3 DNA: TGCGCCAGCAGCCGCGGGGCAGGGATACCGGACGGCTACACCTTC
D gene: .; V gene: TRBV6-5; J gene: TRBJ1-5; clone size: few; CDR3 protein: CATKQAATQPQHF; CDR3 DNA: TGTGCCACCAAACAGGCAGCAACTCAGCCCCAGCATTTT
D gene: .; V gene: TRBV5-1; J gene: TRBJ2-1; clone size: few; CDR3 protein: CASSSQTGIYNEQFF; CDR3 DNA: TGCGCCAGCAGCTCTCAGACTGGAATCTACAATGAGCAGTTCTTC
D gene: .; V gene: TRBV11-2; J gene: TRBJ2-1; clone size: .; CDR3 protein: CASSLEYGEFF; CDR3 DNA: TGTGCCAGCAGCTTAGAGTATGGAGAGTTCTTC
D gene: TRBD2; V gene: TRBV5-1; J gene: TRBJ2-1; clone size: few; CDR3 protein: CASSEGLGGEQFF; CDR3 DNA: TGCGCCAGCAGCGAGGGACTAGGGGGTGAGCAGTTCTTC
D gene: TRBD1; V gene: TRBV6-1; J gene: TRBJ2-7; clone size: .; CDR3 protein: CASSLKTGGDYEQYF; CDR3 DNA: TGTGCCAGCAGTCTCAAGACAGGGGGAGACTACGAGCAGTACTTC
D gene: TRBD2; V gene: TRBV5-4; J gene: TRBJ2-2; clone size: few; CDR3 protein: CASSWEGGELFF; CDR3 DNA: TGTGCCAGCAGCTGGGAGGGGGGGGAGCTGTTTTTT
D gene: TRBD2; V gene: TRBV29-1; J gene: TRBJ2-2; clone size: few; CDR3 protein: CSGSRGANTGELFF; CDR3 DNA: TGCAGCGGATCGCGGGGGGCCAACACCGGGGAGCTGTTTTTT
D gene: .; V gene: TRBV2; J gene: TRBJ2-1; clone size: few; CDR3 protein: CASSESQEQFF; CDR3 DNA: TGTGCCAGCAGTGAATCTCAGGAGCAGTTCTTC
D gene: .; V gene: TRBV9; J gene: TRBJ2-3; clone size: .; CDR3 protein: CASSVGWNGRATDTQYF; CDR3 DNA: TGTGCCAGCAGCGTAGGATGGAACGGGAGAGCAACAGATACGCAGTATTTT
D gene: TRBD1; V gene: TRBV7-2; J gene: TRBJ1-5; clone size: few; CDR3 protein: CASSGQGDQPQHF; CDR3 DNA: TGTGCCAGCTCTGGACAGGGGGATCAGCCCCAGCATTTT
D gene: TRBD1; V gene: TRBV7-9; J gene: TRBJ2-7; clone size: .; CDR3 protein: CASCRDSSYEQYF; CDR3 DNA: TGTGCCAGCTGCCGGGACAGCTCCTACGAGCAGTACTTC
D gene: TRBD2; V gene: TRBV29-1; J gene: TRBJ2-1; clone size: .; CDR3 protein: CSGGLAGNPYNEQFF; CDR3 DNA: TGCAGCGGAGGACTAGCGGGAAACCCCTACAATGAGCAGTTCTTC
D gene: TRBD1; V gene: TRBV2; J gene: TRBJ1-6; clone size: .; CDR3 protein: CAGQGQGDSPLHF; CDR3 DNA: TGTGCCGGTCAAGGACAGGGTGATTCACCCCTCCACTTT
D gene: TRBD1; V gene: TRBV7-2; J gene: TRBJ1-2; clone size: .; CDR3 protein: CATRSGTGKGYTF; CDR3 DNA: TGTGCCACACGCTCCGGGACAGGGAAAGGCTACACCTTC
D gene: .; V gene: TRBV5-4; J gene: TRBJ2-3; clone size: .; CDR3 protein: CASSLDRADTQYF; CDR3 DNA: TGTGCCAGCAGCTTGGACAGGGCTGATACGCAGTATTTT
D gene: TRBD1; V gene: TRBV7-3; J gene: TRBJ1-1; clone size: few; CDR3 protein: CASSEHGGQGFAGGEAFF; CDR3 DNA: TGTGCCAGCAGCGAACATGGGGGACAGGGGTTCGCCGGGGGTGAAGCTTTCTTT
D gene: .; V gene: TRBV15; J gene: TRBJ1-4; clone size: .; CDR3 protein: CATSSGSSWANEKLFF; CDR3 DNA: TGTGCCACCAGCAGCGGGTCGTCGTGGGCTAATGAAAAACTGTTTTTT
D gene: .; V gene: TRBV7-7; J gene: TRBJ2-5; clone size: .; CDR3 protein: CASSSRRQDSETQYF; CDR3 DNA: TGTGCCAGCAGCTCTCGACGACAGGACTCAGAGACCCAGTACTTC
D gene: TRBD1; V gene: TRBV6-5; J gene: TRBJ1-2; clone size: few; CDR3 protein: CASTRTGNGYTF; CDR3 DNA: TGTGCCAGCACTCGGACAGGGAATGGCTACACCTTC
D gene: .; V gene: TRBV30; J gene: TRBJ1-5; clone size: .; CDR3 protein: CAWSRDSGPQHF; CDR3 DNA: TGTGCCTGGAGCCGGGACTCGGGGCCCCAGCATTTT
D gene: TRBD1; V gene: TRBV30; J gene: TRBJ1-5; clone size: .; CDR3 protein: CAWSRDRLGEVSNQPQHF; CDR3 DNA: TGTGCCTGGAGTCGGGACAGGCTGGGAGAGGTTAGCAATCAGCCCCAGCATTTT
D gene: .; V gene: TRBV28; J gene: TRBJ2-1; clone size: .; CDR3 protein: CASSPSPSYNEQFF; CDR3 DNA: TGTGCCAGCAGCCCGAGTCCGTCCTACAATGAGCAGTTCTTC
D gene: .; V gene: TRBV30; J gene: TRBJ1-5; clone size: few; CDR3 protein: CAWSSLNNQPQHF; CDR3 DNA: TGTGCCTGGAGTAGCCTCAATAATCAGCCCCAGCATTTT
D gene: TRBD1; V gene: TRBV10-3; J gene: TRBJ1-5; clone size: .; CDR3 protein: CASRDLTGDGQPQHF; CDR3 DNA: TGTGCCTCCCGGGACCTTACAGGGGATGGGCAGCCCCAGCATTTT
D gene: .; V gene: TRBV29-1; J gene: TRBJ1-1; clone size: .; CDR3 protein: CSVDRQRNTEAFF; CDR3 DNA: TGCAGCGTTGATCGACAGAGGAACACTGAAGCTTTCTTT
D gene: .; V gene: TRBV19; J gene: TRBJ2-7; clone size: .; CDR3 protein: CASSLAEADYEQYF; CDR3 DNA: TGTGCCAGTAGTTTGGCGGAAGCGGACTACGAGCAGTACTTC
D gene: .; V gene: TRBV29-1; J gene: TRBJ2-2; clone size: .; CDR3 protein: CSVEGGGGAGTGELFF; CDR3 DNA: TGCAGCGTTGAAGGTGGAGGGGGCGCGGGGACCGGGGAGCTGTTTTTT
D gene: .; V gene: TRBV4-1; J gene: TRBJ2-7; clone size: .; CDR3 protein: CASSQAGVGYEQYF; CDR3 DNA: TGCGCCAGCAGCCAAGCAGGTGTGGGCTACGAGCAGTACTTC
D gene: .; V gene: TRBV27; J gene: TRBJ1-1; clone size: few; CDR3 protein: CASSKSDTEAFF; CDR3 DNA: TGTGCCAGCAGCAAATCGGACACTGAAGCTTTCTTT
D gene: .; V gene: TRBV6-5; J gene: TRBJ1-5; clone size: few; CDR3 protein: CASSSAGPGQPQHF; CDR3 DNA: TGTGCCAGCAGTTCAGCGGGGCCCGGTCAGCCCCAGCATTTT
D gene: TRBD1; V gene: TRBV7-9; J gene: TRBJ1-1; clone size: few; CDR3 protein: CASSEQGGGTEAFF; CDR3 DNA: TGTGCCAGCAGCGAACAGGGGGGTGGGACTGAAGCTTTCTTT
D gene: .; V gene: TRBV5-1; J gene: TRBJ2-3; clone size: few; CDR3 protein: CASSLEARDTQYF; CDR3 DNA: TGCGCCAGCAGCTTGGAGGCTAGAGATACGCAGTATTTT
D gene: TRBD1; V gene: TRBV28; J gene: TRBJ2-7; clone size: few; CDR3 protein: CASSSTGSEQYF; CDR3 DNA: TGTGCCAGCAGTTCGACAGGGAGCGAGCAGTACTTC
D gene: .; V gene: TRBV6-5; J gene: TRBJ2-5; clone size: .; CDR3 protein: CASSYSGGQETQYF; CDR3 DNA: TGTGCCAGCAGTTACTCGGGGGGTCAAGAGACCCAGTACTTC
D gene: .; V gene: TRBV7-9; J gene: TRBJ1-1; clone size: few; CDR3 protein: CASSFSQLNTEAFF; CDR3 DNA: TGTGCCAGCAGCTTCTCTCAGTTGAACACTGAAGCTTTCTTT
D gene: .; V gene: TRBV5-1; J gene: TRBJ2-7; clone size: few; CDR3 protein: CASSLAEGYEQYF; CDR3 DNA: TGCGCCAGCAGCTTGGCCGAGGGCTACGAGCAGTACTTC